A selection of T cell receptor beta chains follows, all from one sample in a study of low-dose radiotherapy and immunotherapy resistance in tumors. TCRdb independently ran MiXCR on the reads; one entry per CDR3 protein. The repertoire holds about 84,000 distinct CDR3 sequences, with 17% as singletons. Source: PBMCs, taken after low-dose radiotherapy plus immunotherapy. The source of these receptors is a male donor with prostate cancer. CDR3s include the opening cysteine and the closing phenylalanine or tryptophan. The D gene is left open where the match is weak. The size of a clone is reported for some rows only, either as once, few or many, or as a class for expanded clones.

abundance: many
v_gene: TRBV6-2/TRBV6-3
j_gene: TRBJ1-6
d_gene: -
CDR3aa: CASRGDRPLHF
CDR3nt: TGTGCCAGCAGGGGAGATCGACCCCTCCACTTT

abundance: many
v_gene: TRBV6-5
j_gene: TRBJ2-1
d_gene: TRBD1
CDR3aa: CASRDRENEQFF
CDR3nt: TGTGCCAGCCGGGACAGGGAAAATGAGCAGTTCTTC

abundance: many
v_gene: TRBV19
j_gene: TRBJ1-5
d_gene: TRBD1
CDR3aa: CASLTGPNQPQHF
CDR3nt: TGTGCCAGTCTGACAGGGCCCAATCAGCCCCAGCATTTT

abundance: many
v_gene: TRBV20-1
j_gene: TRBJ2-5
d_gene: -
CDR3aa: CSALGDGQETQYF
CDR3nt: TGCAGTGCTCTCGGGGACGGCCAAGAGACCCAGTACTTC

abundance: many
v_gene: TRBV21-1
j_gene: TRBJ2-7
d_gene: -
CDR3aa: CASSKDGQIYEQYF
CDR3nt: TGTGCCAGCAGCAAAGACGGACAGATTTACGAGCAGTACTTC

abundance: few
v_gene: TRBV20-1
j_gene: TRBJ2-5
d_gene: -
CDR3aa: CSAVSPGEGQETQYF
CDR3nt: TGCAGTGCCGTATCCCCGGGAGAGGGACAAGAGACCCAGTACTTC

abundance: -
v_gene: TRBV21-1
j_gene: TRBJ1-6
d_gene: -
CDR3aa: CASSTRTGRDSPLHF
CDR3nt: TGTGCCAGCAGCACTCGGACAGGGAGGGATTCACCCCTCCACTTT

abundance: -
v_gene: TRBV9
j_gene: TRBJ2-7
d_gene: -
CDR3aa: CASSQASGVGEQYF
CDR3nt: TGTGCCAGCAGCCAAGCTTCGGGAGTGGGTGAGCAGTACTTC

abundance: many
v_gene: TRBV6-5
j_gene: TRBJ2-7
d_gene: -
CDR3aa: CASSYSEGAAYEQYF
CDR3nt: TGTGCCAGCAGTTACAGTGAAGGGGCGGCCTACGAGCAGTACTTC

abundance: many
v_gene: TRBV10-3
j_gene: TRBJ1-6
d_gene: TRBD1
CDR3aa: CAIRGQPRAPLHF
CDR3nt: TGTGCCATCCGGGGACAGCCAAGGGCACCCCTCCACTTT

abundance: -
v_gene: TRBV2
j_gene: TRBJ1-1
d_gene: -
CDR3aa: CASNRMNTEAFF
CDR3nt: TGTGCCTCCAACAGAATGAACACTGAAGCTTTCTTT

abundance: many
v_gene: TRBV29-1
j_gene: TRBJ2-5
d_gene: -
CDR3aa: CSVEVEYQETQYF
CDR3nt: TGCAGCGTTGAAGTAGAGTACCAAGAGACCCAGTACTTC

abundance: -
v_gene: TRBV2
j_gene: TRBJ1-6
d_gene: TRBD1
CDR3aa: CASSEAAGGVYNSPLHF
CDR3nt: TGTGCCAGCAGTGAAGCTGCAGGGGGCGTTTATAATTCACCCCTCCACTTT

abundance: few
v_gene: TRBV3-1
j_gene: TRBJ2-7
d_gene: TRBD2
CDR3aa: CASSQTLAGTRNEQYF
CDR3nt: TGTGCCAGCAGCCAAACACTAGCGGGAACGAGAAACGAGCAGTACTTC

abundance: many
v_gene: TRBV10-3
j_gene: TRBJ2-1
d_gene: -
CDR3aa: CAISEVNNEQFF
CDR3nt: TGTGCCATCAGTGAGGTCAACAATGAGCAGTTCTTC

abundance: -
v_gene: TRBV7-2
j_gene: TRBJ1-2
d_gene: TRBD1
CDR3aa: CTSSTGDAYGYTF
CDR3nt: TGTACCAGCAGCACAGGGGATGCCTATGGCTACACCTTC

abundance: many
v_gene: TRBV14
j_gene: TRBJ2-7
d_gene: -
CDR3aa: CASSQVPNEQYF
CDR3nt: TGTGCCAGCAGCCAAGTCCCGAACGAGCAGTACTTC

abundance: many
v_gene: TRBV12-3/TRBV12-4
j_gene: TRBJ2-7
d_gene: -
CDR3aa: CASSLGADSYEQYF
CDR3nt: TGTGCCAGCAGTTTAGGAGCGGACTCCTACGAGCAGTACTTC

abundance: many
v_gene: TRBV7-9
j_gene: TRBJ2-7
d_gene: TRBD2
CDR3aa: CASSLEGRGRAVYEQYF
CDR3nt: TGTGCCAGCAGCTTAGAAGGTCGGGGGAGGGCCGTCTACGAGCAGTACTTC

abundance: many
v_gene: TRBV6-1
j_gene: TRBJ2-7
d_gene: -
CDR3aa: CASSEVPSYEQYF
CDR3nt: TGTGCCAGCAGTGAGGTCCCCTCCTACGAGCAGTACTTC

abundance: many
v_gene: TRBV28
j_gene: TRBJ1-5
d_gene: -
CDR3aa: CASSPGPGAGNQPQHF
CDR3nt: TGTGCCAGCAGCCCCGGGCCGGGGGCTGGCAATCAGCCCCAGCATTTT

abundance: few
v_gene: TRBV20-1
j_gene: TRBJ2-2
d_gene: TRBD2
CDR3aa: CSALGLAGVSSATGELFF
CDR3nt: TGCAGTGCCTTGGGACTAGCGGGAGTTTCGTCTGCGACCGGGGAGCTGTTTTTT

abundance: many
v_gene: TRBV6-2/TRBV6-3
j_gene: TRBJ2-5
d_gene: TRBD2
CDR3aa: CASQEGTSGLETQYF
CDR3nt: TGTGCCAGCCAGGAGGGGACTAGCGGGTTGGAGACCCAGTACTTC

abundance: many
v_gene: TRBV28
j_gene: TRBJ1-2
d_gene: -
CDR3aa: CASRGTTNYGYTF
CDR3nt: TGTGCCAGCAGAGGGACAACGAACTATGGCTACACCTTC

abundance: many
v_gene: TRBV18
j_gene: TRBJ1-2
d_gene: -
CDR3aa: CASSPQDSVYGYTF
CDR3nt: TGTGCCAGCTCACCCCAGGACAGTGTTTATGGCTACACCTTC

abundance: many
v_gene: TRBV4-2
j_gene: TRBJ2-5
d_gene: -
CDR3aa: CASSQAATYQETQYF
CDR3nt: TGTGCCAGCAGCCAAGCGGCGACTTACCAAGAGACCCAGTACTTC

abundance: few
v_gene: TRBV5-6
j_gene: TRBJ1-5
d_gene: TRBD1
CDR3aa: CASSNSAGQGLYQPQHF
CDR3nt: TGTGCCAGCAGCAACTCCGCAGGACAGGGCCTATATCAGCCCCAGCATTTT

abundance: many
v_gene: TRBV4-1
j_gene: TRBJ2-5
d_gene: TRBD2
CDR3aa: CASSPTSGEETQYF
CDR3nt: TGCGCCAGCAGCCCGACTAGCGGGGAAGAGACCCAGTACTTC

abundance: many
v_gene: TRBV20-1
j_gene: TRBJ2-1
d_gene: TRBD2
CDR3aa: CSARLAGDYNEQFF
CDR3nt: TGCAGTGCAAGACTAGCGGGAGACTACAATGAGCAGTTCTTC

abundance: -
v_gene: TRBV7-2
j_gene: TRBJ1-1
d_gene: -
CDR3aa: CASSLVSSTEAFF
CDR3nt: TGTGCCAGCAGCTTAGTTAGTTCCACTGAAGCTTTCTTT

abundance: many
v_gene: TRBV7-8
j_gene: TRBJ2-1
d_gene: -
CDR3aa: CASSSTTGSSYNEQFF
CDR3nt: TGTGCCAGCAGCTCCACAACCGGGAGCTCCTACAATGAGCAGTTCTTC

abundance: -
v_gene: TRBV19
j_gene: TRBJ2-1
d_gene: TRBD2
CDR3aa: CASSIAPPTSGTEQFF
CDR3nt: TGTGCCAGTAGTATCGCCCCACCGACTAGCGGGACGGAGCAGTTCTTC

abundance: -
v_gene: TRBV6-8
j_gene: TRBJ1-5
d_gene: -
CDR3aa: CASSDLFNQPQHF
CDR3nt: TGTGCCAGCAGTGATTTGTTCAATCAGCCCCAGCATTTT

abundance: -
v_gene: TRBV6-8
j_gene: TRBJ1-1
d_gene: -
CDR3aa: CASSPQGLLTEAFF
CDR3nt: TGTGCCAGCAGTCCCCAGGGACTTCTCACTGAAGCTTTCTTT

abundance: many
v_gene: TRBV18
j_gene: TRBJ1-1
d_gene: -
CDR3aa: CASSPGATEAFF
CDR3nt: TGTGCCAGCTCACCTGGGGCAACTGAAGCTTTCTTT

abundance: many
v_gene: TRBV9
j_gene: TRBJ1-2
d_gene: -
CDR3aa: CASSVEDVGYGYTF
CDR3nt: TGTGCCAGCAGCGTAGAAGATGTTGGCTATGGCTACACCTTC

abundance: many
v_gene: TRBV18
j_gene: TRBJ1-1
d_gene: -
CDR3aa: CASSPFNTEAFF
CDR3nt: TGTGCCAGCTCACCGTTCAACACTGAAGCTTTCTTT

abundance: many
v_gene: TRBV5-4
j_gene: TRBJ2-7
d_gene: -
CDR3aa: CASSLASGGETYEQYF
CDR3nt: TGTGCCAGCAGCTTGGCCTCCGGGGGCGAAACCTACGAGCAGTACTTC

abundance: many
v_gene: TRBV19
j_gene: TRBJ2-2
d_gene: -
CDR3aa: CASSTGTDGELFF
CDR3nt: TGTGCCAGTAGTACCGGGACTGACGGGGAGCTGTTTTTT

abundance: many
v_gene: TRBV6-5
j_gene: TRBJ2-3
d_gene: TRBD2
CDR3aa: CASSRDYLSTQYF
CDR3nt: TGTGCCAGCAGTCGGGACTACCTTTCCACGCAGTATTTT

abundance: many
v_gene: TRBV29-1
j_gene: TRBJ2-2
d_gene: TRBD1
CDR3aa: CSVLTGGNTGELFF
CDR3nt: TGCAGCGTGCTGACAGGGGGAAACACCGGGGAGCTGTTTTTT

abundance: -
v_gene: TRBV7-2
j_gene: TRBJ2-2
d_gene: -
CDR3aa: CASSLHDGELFF
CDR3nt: TGTGCCAGCAGCTTACACGATGGGGAGCTGTTTTTT

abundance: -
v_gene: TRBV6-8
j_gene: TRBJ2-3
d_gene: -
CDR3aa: CASGSTIYRANTQYF
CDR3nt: TGTGCCAGCGGCTCGACCATTTACAGAGCAAATACGCAGTATTTT

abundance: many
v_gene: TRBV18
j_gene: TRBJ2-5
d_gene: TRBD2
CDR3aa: CASSPRGLATETQYF
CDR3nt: TGTGCCAGCTCACCACGCGGACTAGCGACAGAGACCCAGTACTTC

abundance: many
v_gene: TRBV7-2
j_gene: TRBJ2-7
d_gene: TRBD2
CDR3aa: CASSFGFGTSGGTYEQYF
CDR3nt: TGTGCCAGCAGCTTTGGATTTGGGACTAGCGGGGGCACCTACGAGCAGTACTTC

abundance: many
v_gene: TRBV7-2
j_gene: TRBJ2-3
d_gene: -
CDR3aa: CASSLAGTTSTDTQYF
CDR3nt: TGTGCCAGCAGCTTAGCCGGGACCACAAGCACAGATACGCAGTATTTT

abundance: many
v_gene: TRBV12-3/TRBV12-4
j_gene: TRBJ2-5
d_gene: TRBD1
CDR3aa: CASSPGVQGGGQETQYF
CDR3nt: TGTGCCAGCAGCCCGGGGGTACAGGGGGGTGGCCAAGAGACCCAGTACTTC

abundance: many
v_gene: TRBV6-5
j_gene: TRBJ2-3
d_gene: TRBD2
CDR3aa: CASRLILAGGTDTQYF
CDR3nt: TGTGCCAGCAGACTTATCCTAGCGGGAGGGACAGATACGCAGTATTTT

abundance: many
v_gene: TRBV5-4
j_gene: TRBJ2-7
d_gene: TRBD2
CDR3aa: CASSLGTGGMEQYF
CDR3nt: TGTGCCAGCAGCTTGGGGACGGGGGGGATGGAGCAGTACTTC

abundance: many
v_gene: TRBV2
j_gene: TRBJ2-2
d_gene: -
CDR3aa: CASSAWNTGELFF
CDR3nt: TGTGCCAGCAGTGCGTGGAACACCGGGGAGCTGTTTTTT

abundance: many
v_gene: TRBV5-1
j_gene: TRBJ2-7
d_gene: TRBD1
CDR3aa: CASSRGGGTGVYEQYF
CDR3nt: TGCGCCAGCAGCCGCGGTGGGGGGACAGGGGTCTACGAGCAGTACTTC

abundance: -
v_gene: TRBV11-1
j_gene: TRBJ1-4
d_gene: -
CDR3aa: CTSSYNDGRHEKLFF
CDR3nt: TGTACCAGCAGCTACAACGACGGACGTCATGAAAAACTGTTTTTT